These T cell receptor beta chains were read from a single sample in a study of cytomegalovirus exposure and HLA in healthy donors. Sequencing used immunoSEQ multiplex PCR; TCRdb keeps in-frame clones, though not all of them. The data show roughly 160,000 clones, roughly four fifths seen once. Sequences were obtained from PBMCs. These receptors originate from a man in his fifties or sixties in good health and CMV-seropositive. CDR3s include the opening cysteine and the closing phenylalanine or tryptophan. Fields, in order: CDR3 protein, CDR3 DNA, V gene, clone size, J gene, D gene. The D gene is left open where the match is weak. Size tells how often a clone was seen (once, few, many) or the class of an expanded clone, and some rows leave it out.

CDR3aa: CASSQQDPRRGGPSYEQYF; CDR3nt: TGTGCCAGCAGCCAACAAGATCCGCGGCGCGGGGGACCCTCCTACGAGCAGTACTTC; v_gene: TRBV14; abundance: -; j_gene: TRBJ2-7; d_gene: TRBD2
CDR3aa: CSAGTGGGYTF; CDR3nt: TGCAGTGCTGGAACAGGGGGTGGCTACACCTTC; v_gene: TRBV20-1; abundance: -; j_gene: TRBJ1-2; d_gene: TRBD1
CDR3aa: CASSRPGLGINEQFF; CDR3nt: TGTGCCAGCAGCCGTCCGGGACTAGGAATCAATGAGCAGTTCTTC; v_gene: TRBV7-2; abundance: -; j_gene: TRBJ2-1; d_gene: TRBD2
CDR3aa: CASSLMQLDGLSGNTIYF; CDR3nt: TGTGCCAGCAGCTTAATGCAGTTGGACGGACTCTCTGGAAACACCATATATTTT; v_gene: TRBV7-2; abundance: -; j_gene: TRBJ1-3; d_gene: -
CDR3aa: CAWSETGGADTQYF; CDR3nt: TGTGCCTGGAGTGAGACGGGGGGGGCAGATACGCAGTATTTT; v_gene: TRBV30; abundance: -; j_gene: TRBJ2-3; d_gene: TRBD2
CDR3aa: CAGGTDNMETQYF; CDR3nt: TGTGCTGGGGGGACGGACAATATGGAGACCCAGTACTTC; v_gene: TRBV7-9; abundance: few; j_gene: TRBJ2-5; d_gene: -
CDR3aa: CASSRTSGGQETQYF; CDR3nt: TGTGCCAGCAGCAGGACTAGCGGGGGTCAAGAGACCCAGTACTTC; v_gene: TRBV11-2; abundance: -; j_gene: TRBJ2-5; d_gene: TRBD2
CDR3aa: CASSSPGQGMNQPQHF; CDR3nt: TGTGCCAGCAGTTCCCCGGGACAGGGCATGAATCAGCCCCAGCATTTT; v_gene: TRBV28; abundance: -; j_gene: TRBJ1-5; d_gene: TRBD1
CDR3aa: CASASLLAGGPDTQYF; CDR3nt: TGCGCCAGCGCGAGCCTACTAGCGGGGGGGCCAGATACGCAGTATTTT; v_gene: TRBV5-1; abundance: -; j_gene: TRBJ2-3; d_gene: TRBD2
CDR3aa: CASSLWSQGLSEQFF; CDR3nt: TGTGCCAGCAGTTTATGGTCCCAGGGATTGAGTGAGCAGTTCTTC; v_gene: TRBV27; abundance: once; j_gene: TRBJ2-1; d_gene: -
CDR3aa: CASSPTGGASYNEQFF; CDR3nt: TGTGCCAGCAGCCCCACCGGCGGGGCATCCTACAATGAGCAGTTCTTC; v_gene: TRBV7-3; abundance: -; j_gene: TRBJ2-1; d_gene: -
CDR3aa: CASSLESTAGRTEAFF; CDR3nt: TGTGCCAGCAGCTTAGAATCGACAGCGGGGCGCACTGAAGCTTTCTTT; v_gene: TRBV7-3; abundance: -; j_gene: TRBJ1-1; d_gene: -
CDR3aa: CATSRDPEGTITNTEAFF; CDR3nt: TGTGCCACCAGCAGAGATCCCGAAGGAACTATCACGAACACTGAAGCTTTCTTT; v_gene: TRBV15; abundance: once; j_gene: TRBJ1-1; d_gene: -
CDR3aa: CASSIGGGTEAFF; CDR3nt: TGTGCCAGTAGTATCGGGGGGGGCACTGAAGCTTTCTTT; v_gene: TRBV19; abundance: few; j_gene: TRBJ1-1; d_gene: -
CDR3aa: CASMPAGGLETQYF; CDR3nt: TGTGCCAGCATGCCAGCGGGGGGGCTGGAGACCCAGTACTTC; v_gene: TRBV6-1; abundance: -; j_gene: TRBJ2-5; d_gene: TRBD2
CDR3aa: CASLAPRNEQFF; CDR3nt: TGCGCCAGCCTCGCACCGCGCAATGAGCAGTTCTTC; v_gene: TRBV5-1; abundance: -; j_gene: TRBJ2-1; d_gene: -
CDR3aa: CAIYSKNTEAFF; CDR3nt: TGTGCCATTTACAGCAAGAACACTGAAGCTTTCTTT; v_gene: TRBV7-9; abundance: -; j_gene: TRBJ1-1; d_gene: -
CDR3aa: CASSRGPGQGYEQYF; CDR3nt: TGTGCCAGCAGCCGAGGACCGGGACAGGGCTACGAGCAGTACTTC; v_gene: TRBV4-2; abundance: -; j_gene: TRBJ2-7; d_gene: TRBD1
CDR3aa: CASSLPGRWSEQFF; CDR3nt: TGCGCCAGCAGCTTGCCAGGGCGATGGAGTGAGCAGTTCTTC; v_gene: TRBV5-1; abundance: once; j_gene: TRBJ2-1; d_gene: -
CDR3aa: CASSPLLGQSYNEQFF; CDR3nt: TGCGCCAGCAGCCCCCTTCTTGGTCAGTCCTACAATGAGCAGTTCTTC; v_gene: TRBV5-1; abundance: -; j_gene: TRBJ2-1; d_gene: -
CDR3aa: CASSIVIEFTEAFF; CDR3nt: TGTGCCAGTAGTATAGTGATAGAATTCACTGAAGCTTTCTTT; v_gene: TRBV19; abundance: -; j_gene: TRBJ1-1; d_gene: -
CDR3aa: CASSRIRENTEAFF; CDR3nt: TGTGCCAGTAGTAGGATCAGGGAGAACACTGAAGCTTTCTTT; v_gene: TRBV19; abundance: -; j_gene: TRBJ1-1; d_gene: -
CDR3aa: CASSKGVRGPQPQHF; CDR3nt: TGTGCCAGCAGCAAGGGGGTCAGGGGCCCTCAGCCCCAGCATTTT; v_gene: TRBV21-1; abundance: -; j_gene: TRBJ1-5; d_gene: -
CDR3aa: CASRVREDTEAFF; CDR3nt: TGTGCCAGCCGAGTGAGGGAGGACACTGAAGCTTTCTTT; v_gene: TRBV6-1; abundance: -; j_gene: TRBJ1-1; d_gene: -
CDR3aa: CAWDGSREGRVF; CDR3nt: TGTGCCTGGGACGGATCGCGGGAGGGCCGGGTCTTC; v_gene: TRBV30; abundance: once; j_gene: TRBJ2-4; d_gene: TRBD2
CDR3aa: CASSGIWGATGELFF; CDR3nt: TGTGCCAGCAGTGGTATATGGGGCGCAACCGGGGAGCTGTTTTTT; v_gene: TRBV25-1; abundance: -; j_gene: TRBJ2-2; d_gene: -
CDR3aa: CAWCPGQGNEKLFF; CDR3nt: TGTGCCTGGTGCCCGGGACAGGGAAATGAAAAACTGTTTTTT; v_gene: TRBV30; abundance: once; j_gene: TRBJ1-4; d_gene: TRBD1
CDR3aa: CASSIGGVSGANVLTF; CDR3nt: TGTGCCAGTAGTATAGGGGGGGTCTCTGGGGCCAACGTCCTGACTTTC; v_gene: TRBV19; abundance: once; j_gene: TRBJ2-6; d_gene: -
CDR3aa: CASSQRSRGLNYEQYF; CDR3nt: TGTGCCAGCAGCCAGAGATCCAGGGGGCTTAATTACGAGCAGTACTTC; v_gene: TRBV11-2; abundance: -; j_gene: TRBJ2-7; d_gene: TRBD1
CDR3aa: CAITTSGVPYEQYF; CDR3nt: TGTGCCATCACAACTTCAGGGGTCCCCTACGAGCAGTACTTC; v_gene: TRBV6-1; abundance: -; j_gene: TRBJ2-7; d_gene: -
CDR3aa: CASSLVGATYEQYF; CDR3nt: TGTGCCAGCAGCTTGGTAGGGGCGACCTACGAGCAGTACTTC; v_gene: TRBV5-6; abundance: -; j_gene: TRBJ2-7; d_gene: -
CDR3aa: CASSFRGSNQPQHF; CDR3nt: TGTGCCAGCAGCTTCCGGGGGTCCAATCAGCCCCAGCATTTT; v_gene: TRBV5-6; abundance: few; j_gene: TRBJ1-5; d_gene: -
CDR3aa: CASGRTGAEKLFF; CDR3nt: TGTGCCAGCGGCCGGACAGGGGCTGAAAAACTGTTTTTT; v_gene: TRBV9; abundance: few; j_gene: TRBJ1-4; d_gene: TRBD1
CDR3aa: CASSLREGSHYGYTF; CDR3nt: TGTGCCAGCAGTCTCCGGGAGGGTAGCCACTATGGCTACACCTTC; v_gene: TRBV6-5; abundance: few; j_gene: TRBJ1-2; d_gene: -
CDR3aa: CASSDQVPNTGELFF; CDR3nt: TGTGCCAGCAGTGATCAGGTCCCGAACACCGGGGAGCTGTTTTTT; v_gene: TRBV25-1; abundance: -; j_gene: TRBJ2-2; d_gene: -
CDR3aa: CASSYSGQHGYTF; CDR3nt: TGTGCCAGCAGTTACTCCGGACAGCATGGCTACACCTTC; v_gene: TRBV6-5; abundance: -; j_gene: TRBJ1-2; d_gene: -
CDR3aa: CASSLLAGNTDTQYF; CDR3nt: TGTGCCAGCAGCTTGCTAGCGGGCAACACAGATACGCAGTATTTT; v_gene: TRBV5-6; abundance: -; j_gene: TRBJ2-3; d_gene: TRBD2
CDR3aa: CASSYNRESGTEAFF; CDR3nt: TGTGCCAGCAGTTACAACCGGGAAAGTGGGACTGAAGCTTTCTTT; v_gene: TRBV6-5; abundance: -; j_gene: TRBJ1-1; d_gene: -
CDR3aa: CAWSRTGESGYTF; CDR3nt: TGTGCCTGGAGCCGGACAGGGGAGAGTGGCTACACCTTC; v_gene: TRBV30; abundance: -; j_gene: TRBJ1-2; d_gene: TRBD1